This T cell receptor beta chain is from a study of shared clonotypes between healthy human individuals. Study summary: Researchers assigned three CD4 naive, three CD4 memory, two CD8 naive and one CD8 memory plate to each donor. General study findings and limits: Clonotype sharing across a handful of donors was observed for around 5% of naive CD4 clonotypes. Unshared clonotypes carried lower generation probabilities than those common to all four donors. Specimens sampled were limited to blood, with tissue repertoires likely differing.

Of note for this clone: Its antigen remains unidentified.

Data came from immunoSEQ multiplex PCR; TCRdb stores just in-frame clones and leaves some out. The sample consists of about 1.5 million clones, 95% to 99% of them appearing once. The length of the CDR3 is 16 residues. Germline CDR1 is LNHDA and CDR2 is SQIVND (reference sequence). V lost 5 bases, J lost 5 bases, and 14 bases stayed unmatched. The chain combines TRBV19 with TRBJ2-7, with 8 bases that match TRBD1. Input material: naive CD4+ T cells sorted from blood. Subset: CD45RA+ positively selected. The receptor's source is a man aged 25 to 45 in good health. The DNA for the CDR3 is TGTGCCAGTAGTGTACGGAGGACAGGGATTGACAACGAGCAGTACTTC. Translating it yields CASSVRRTGIDNEQYF.